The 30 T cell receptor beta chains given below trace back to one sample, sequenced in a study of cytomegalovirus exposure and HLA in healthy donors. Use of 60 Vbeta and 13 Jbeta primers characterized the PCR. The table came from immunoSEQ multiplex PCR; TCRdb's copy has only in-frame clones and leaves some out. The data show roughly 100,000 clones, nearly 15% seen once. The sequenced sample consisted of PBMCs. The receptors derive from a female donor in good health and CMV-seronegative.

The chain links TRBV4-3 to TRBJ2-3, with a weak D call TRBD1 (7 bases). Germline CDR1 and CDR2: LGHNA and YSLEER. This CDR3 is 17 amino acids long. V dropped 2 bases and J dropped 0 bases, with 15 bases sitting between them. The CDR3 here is CASSQSRGVSSTDTQYF. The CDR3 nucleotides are TGCGCCAGCAGCCAATCCAGGGGGGTATCGAGCACAGATACGCAGTATTTT.

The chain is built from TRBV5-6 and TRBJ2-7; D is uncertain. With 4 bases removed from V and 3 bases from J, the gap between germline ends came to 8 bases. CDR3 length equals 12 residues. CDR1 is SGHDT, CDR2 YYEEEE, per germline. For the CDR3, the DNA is TGTGCCAGCAGCCTGGACGGCTACGAGCAGTACTTC. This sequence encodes CASSLDGYEQYF.

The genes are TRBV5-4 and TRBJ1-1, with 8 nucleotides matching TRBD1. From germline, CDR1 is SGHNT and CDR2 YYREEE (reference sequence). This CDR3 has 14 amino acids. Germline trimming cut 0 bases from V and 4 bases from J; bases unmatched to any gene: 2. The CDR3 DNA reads TGTGCCAGCAGCTTGGCAGGGGGCCTCACTGAAGCTTTCTTT. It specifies CASSLAGGLTEAFF. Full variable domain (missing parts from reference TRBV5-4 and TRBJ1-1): ETGVTQSPTHLIKTRGQQVTLRCSSQSGHNTVSWYQQALGQGPQFIFQYYREEENGRGNFPPRFSGLQFPNYSSELNVNALELDDSALYLCASSLAGGLTEAFFGQGTRLTVV.

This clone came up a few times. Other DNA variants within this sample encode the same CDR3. Here the CDR3 reads CASSLFGKGQGSRNTEAFF. The CDR3 DNA sequence: TGTGCCAGCAGTTTATTTGGCAAGGGCCAGGGGAGTCGGAACACTGAAGCTTTCTTT. The V gene is TRBV28, the J gene TRBJ1-1; maybe TRBD1 (6 bases). The CDR3 contains 19 residues. CDR1 and CDR2 from the germline V gene are MDHEN and SYDVKM. V lost 1 base to trimming and J lost 1 base, with 22 bases between them.

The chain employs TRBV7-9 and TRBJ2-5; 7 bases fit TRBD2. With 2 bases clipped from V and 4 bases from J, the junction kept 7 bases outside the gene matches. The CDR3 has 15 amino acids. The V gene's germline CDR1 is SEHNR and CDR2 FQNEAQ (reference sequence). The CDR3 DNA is TGTGCCAGCAGCTTATCTCTTAGCGGGCGAGAGACCCAGTACTTC. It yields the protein CASSLSLSGRETQYF. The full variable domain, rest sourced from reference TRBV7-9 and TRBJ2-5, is DTGVSQNPRHKITKRGQNVTFRCDPISEHNRLYWYRQTLGQGPEFLTYFQNEAQLEKSRLLSDRFSAERPKGSFSTLEIQRTEQGDSAMYLCASSLSLSGRETQYFGPGTRLLVL.

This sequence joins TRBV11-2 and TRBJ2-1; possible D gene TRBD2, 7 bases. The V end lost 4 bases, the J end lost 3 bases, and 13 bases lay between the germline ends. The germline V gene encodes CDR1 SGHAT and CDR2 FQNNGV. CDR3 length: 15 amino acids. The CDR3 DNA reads TGTGCCAGCAGCTCCCGGGGGGCCCACTACAATGAGCAGTTCTTC. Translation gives CASSSRGAHYNEQFF.

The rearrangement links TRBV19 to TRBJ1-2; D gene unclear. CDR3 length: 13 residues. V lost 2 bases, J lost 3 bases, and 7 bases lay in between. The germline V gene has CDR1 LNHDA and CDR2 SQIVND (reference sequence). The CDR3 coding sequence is TGTGCCAGTAGTATATGGCAGGACTATGGCTACACCTTC. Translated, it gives CASSIWQDYGYTF.

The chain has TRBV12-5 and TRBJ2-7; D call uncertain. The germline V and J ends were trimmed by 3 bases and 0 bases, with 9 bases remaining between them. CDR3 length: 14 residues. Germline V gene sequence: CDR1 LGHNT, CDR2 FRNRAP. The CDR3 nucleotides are TGTGCTAGTGGTTTCTCTGGTAGCTCCTACGAGCAGTACTTC. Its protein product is CASGFSGSSYEQYF.

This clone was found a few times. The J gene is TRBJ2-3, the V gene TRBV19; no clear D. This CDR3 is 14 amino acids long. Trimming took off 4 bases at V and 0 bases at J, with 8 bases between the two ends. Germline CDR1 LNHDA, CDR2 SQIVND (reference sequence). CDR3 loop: CASSRQYSTDTQYF. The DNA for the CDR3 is TGTGCCAGTAGTAGGCAGTATAGCACAGATACGCAGTATTTT.

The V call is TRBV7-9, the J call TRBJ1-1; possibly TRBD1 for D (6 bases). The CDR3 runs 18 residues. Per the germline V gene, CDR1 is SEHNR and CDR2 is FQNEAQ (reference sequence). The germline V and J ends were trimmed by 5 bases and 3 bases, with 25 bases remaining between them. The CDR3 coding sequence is TGTGCCAGCAGCCAACTGGACAGACTGCAGAACTTCCACACTGAAGCTTTCTTT. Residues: CASSQLDRLQNFHTEAFF.

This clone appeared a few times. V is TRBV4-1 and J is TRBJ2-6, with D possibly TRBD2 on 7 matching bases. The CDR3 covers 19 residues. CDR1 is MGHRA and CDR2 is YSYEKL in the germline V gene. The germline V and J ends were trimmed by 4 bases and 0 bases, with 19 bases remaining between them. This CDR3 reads CASSPGEGRRLSGANVLTF. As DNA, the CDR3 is TGCGCCAGCAGCCCAGGGGAGGGGAGGCGTCTCTCTGGGGCCAACGTCCTGACTTTC.

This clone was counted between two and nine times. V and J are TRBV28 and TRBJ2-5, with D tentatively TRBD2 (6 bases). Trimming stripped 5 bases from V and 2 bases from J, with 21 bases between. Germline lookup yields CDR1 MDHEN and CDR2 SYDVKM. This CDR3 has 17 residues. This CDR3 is CASSMGTGAAVQETQYF. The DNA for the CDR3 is TGTGCCAGCAGTATGGGGACTGGGGCAGCGGTACAAGAGACCCAGTACTTC.

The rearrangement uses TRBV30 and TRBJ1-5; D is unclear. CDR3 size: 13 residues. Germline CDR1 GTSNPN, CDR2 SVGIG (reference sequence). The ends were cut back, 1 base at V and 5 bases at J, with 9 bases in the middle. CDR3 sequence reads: CAWSAGRYQPQHF. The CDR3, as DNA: TGTGCCTGGAGTGCGGGTCGATATCAGCCCCAGCATTTT.

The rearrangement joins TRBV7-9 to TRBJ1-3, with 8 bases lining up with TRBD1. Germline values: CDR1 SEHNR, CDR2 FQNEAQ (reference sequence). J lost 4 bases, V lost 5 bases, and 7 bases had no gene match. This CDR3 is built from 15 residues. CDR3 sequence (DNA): TGTGCCAGCAGCCGAACAGGGGGTTCGGGAAACACCATATATTTT. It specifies CASSRTGGSGNTIYF.

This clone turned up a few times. The CDR3 DNA reads TGTGCCAGCAGCTACGTCGGGGGGTGGAACAATGAGCAGTTCTTC. Protein: CASSYVGGWNNEQFF. The rearrangement joins TRBV7-2 to TRBJ2-1; the match to TRBD2 covers 7 bases. The CDR3 extends over 15 amino acids. V lost 4 bases, J lost 5 bases, and 8 bases stayed unmatched. Germline V lookup: CDR1 SGHTA, CDR2 FQGNSA.

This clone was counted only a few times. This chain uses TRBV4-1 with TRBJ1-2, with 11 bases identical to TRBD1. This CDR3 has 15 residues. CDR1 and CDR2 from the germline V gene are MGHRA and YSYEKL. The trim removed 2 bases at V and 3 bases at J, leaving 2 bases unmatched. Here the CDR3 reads CASSQWGQGDYGYTF. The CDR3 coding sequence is TGCGCCAGCAGCCAATGGGGACAGGGGGACTATGGCTACACCTTC.

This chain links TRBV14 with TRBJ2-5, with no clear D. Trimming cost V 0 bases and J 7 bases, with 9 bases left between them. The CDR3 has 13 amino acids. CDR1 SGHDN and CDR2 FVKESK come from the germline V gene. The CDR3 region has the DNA TGTGCCAGCAGCCAAGATGGTCGAGGGACCCAGTACTTC. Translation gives CASSQDGRGTQYF.

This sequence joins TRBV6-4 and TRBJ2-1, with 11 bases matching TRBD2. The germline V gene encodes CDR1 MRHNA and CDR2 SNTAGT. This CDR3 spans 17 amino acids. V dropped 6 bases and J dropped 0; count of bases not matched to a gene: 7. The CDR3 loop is CASRRPSGGSSYNEQFF. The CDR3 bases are TGTGCCAGCAGAAGACCTAGCGGGGGGAGCTCCTACAATGAGCAGTTCTTC.

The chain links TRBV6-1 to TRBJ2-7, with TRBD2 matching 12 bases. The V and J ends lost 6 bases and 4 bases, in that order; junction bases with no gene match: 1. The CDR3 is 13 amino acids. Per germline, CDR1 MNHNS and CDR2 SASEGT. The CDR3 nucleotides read TGTGCCAGCAGCCTAGCGGGAGGGTACGAGCAGTACTTC. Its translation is CASSLAGGYEQYF.

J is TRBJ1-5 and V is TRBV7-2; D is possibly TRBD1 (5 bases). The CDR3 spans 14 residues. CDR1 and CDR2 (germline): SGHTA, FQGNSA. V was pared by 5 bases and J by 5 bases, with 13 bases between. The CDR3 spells CASSQPGGYQPQHF. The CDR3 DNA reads TGTGCCAGCAGCCAACCCGGGGGTTATCAGCCCCAGCATTTT.

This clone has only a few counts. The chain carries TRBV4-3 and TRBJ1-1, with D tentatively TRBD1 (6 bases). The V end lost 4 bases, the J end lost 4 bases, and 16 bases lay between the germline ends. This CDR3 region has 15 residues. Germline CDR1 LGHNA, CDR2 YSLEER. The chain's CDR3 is CASSRVIRGSTEAFF. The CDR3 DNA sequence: TGCGCCAGCAGCCGAGTAATCAGGGGATCCACTGAAGCTTTCTTT.

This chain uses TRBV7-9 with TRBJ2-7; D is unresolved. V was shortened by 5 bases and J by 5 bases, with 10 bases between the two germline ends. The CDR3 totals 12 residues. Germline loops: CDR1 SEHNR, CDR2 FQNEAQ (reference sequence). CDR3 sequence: CASSPPLHEQYF. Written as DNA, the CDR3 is TGTGCCAGCAGCCCCCCACTCCACGAGCAGTACTTC.

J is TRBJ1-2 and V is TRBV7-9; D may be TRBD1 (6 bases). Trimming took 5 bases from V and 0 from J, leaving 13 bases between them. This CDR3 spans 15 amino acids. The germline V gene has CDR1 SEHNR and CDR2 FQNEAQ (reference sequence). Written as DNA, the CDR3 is TGTGCCAGCAGCACACCAGGGGATCCTAACTATGGCTACACCTTC. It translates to CASSTPGDPNYGYTF.

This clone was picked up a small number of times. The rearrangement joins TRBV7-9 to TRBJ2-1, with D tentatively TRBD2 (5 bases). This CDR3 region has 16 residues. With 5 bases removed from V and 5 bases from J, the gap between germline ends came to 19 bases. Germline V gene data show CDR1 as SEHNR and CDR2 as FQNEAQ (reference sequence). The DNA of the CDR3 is TGTGCCAGCAGCCCCTTGGCGGGCAAGCCGGACAATGAGCAGTTCTTC. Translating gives CASSPLAGKPDNEQFF. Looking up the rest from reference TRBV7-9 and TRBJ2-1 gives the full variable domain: DTGVSQNPRHKITKRGQNVTFRCDPISEHNRLYWYRQTLGQGPEFLTYFQNEAQLEKSRLLSDRFSAERPKGSFSTLEIQRTEQGDSAMYLCASSPLAGKPDNEQFFGPGTRLTVL.

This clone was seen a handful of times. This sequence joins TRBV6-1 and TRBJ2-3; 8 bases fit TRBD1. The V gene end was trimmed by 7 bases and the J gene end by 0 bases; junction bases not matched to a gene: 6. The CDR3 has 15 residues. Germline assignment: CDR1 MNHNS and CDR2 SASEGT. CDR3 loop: CASNRDRRSTDTQYF. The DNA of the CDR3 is TGTGCCAGCAATAGGGACAGGCGAAGCACAGATACGCAGTATTTT.

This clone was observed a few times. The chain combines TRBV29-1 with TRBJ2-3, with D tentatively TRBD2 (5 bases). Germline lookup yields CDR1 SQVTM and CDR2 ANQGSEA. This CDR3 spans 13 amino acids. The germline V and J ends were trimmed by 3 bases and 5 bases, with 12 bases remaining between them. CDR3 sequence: CSVDKVAGDTQYF. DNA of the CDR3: TGCAGCGTTGATAAAGTCGCGGGAGATACGCAGTATTTT.

CDR3 bases: TGTGCCAGCAGCTTTTACGCTGCGGGCACAGATACGCAGTATTTT. Its translation is CASSFYAAGTDTQYF. The chain combines TRBV11-2 with TRBJ2-3; D uncertain. The CDR3 sequence is 15 residues long. The germline gives CDR1 SGHAT, CDR2 FQNNGV. V was clipped by 3 bases and J by 1 base, with 11 bases between them. Filled out from reference TRBV11-2 and TRBJ2-3, the complete variable domain reads EAGVAQSPRYKIIEKRQSVAFWCNPISGHATLYWYQQILGQGPKLLIQFQNNGVVDDSQLPKDRFSAERLKGVDSTLKIQPAKLEDSAVYLCASSFYAAGTDTQYFGPGTRLTVL.

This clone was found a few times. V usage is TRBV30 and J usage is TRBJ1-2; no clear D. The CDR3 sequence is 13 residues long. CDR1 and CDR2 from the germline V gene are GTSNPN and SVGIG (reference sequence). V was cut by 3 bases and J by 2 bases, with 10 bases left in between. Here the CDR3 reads CAWSQDWNYGYTF. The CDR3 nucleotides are TGTGCCTGGAGCCAGGACTGGAACTATGGCTACACCTTC.

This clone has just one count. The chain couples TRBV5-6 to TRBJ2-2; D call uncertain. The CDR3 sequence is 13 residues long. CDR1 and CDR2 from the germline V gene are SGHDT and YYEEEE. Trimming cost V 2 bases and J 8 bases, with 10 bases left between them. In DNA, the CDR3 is TGTGCCAGCAGCTTCGGGTTGCCGGGGGAGCTGTTTTTT. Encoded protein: CASSFGLPGELFF.

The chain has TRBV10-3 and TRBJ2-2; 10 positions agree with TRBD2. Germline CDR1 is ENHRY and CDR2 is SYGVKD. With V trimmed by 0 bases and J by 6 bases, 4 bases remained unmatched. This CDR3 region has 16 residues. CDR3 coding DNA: TGTGCCATCAGTGAGTCCCTAGCGGGAGATTCCGGGGAGCTGTTTTTT. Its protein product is CAISESLAGDSGELFF.